The rows below give T cell receptor beta chains drawn from one sample of a study of human T cells and chemical hapten exposure. Each CDR3 protein gets one entry after TCRdb re-called the RACE reads with MiXCR. The repertoire consists of about 110,000 distinct CDR3 sequences, with 9% to 15% occurring once and the leading ten covering around 1.5%. The material sequenced was whole blood, taken in connection with sensitization to the hapten diphenylcyclopropenone (DPC). These TCRs come from a woman aged 45-65 years with alopecia areata. Some clones in this sample may be carry-over from other donors' samples. The CDR3 runs from the conserved cysteine through the conserved F or W. The D gene is left open where the match is weak. Size is stated for part of the rows, as once, few or many counts, or as a class when the clone is expanded.

TRBV5-1	few	TRBD2	TRBJ2-2	TGCGCCAGCAGCTTAAGCGGGGCGAACACCGGGGAGCTGTTTTTT	CASSLSGANTGELFF
TRBV5-4	few	TRBD2	TRBJ2-5	TGTGCCAGCAGCTTCGCCCGGACTAGCGCCCAGATGGAGACCCAGTACTTC	CASSFARTSAQMETQYF
TRBV7-2	once	.	TRBJ2-2	TGTGCCAGCAGCTTAGACAAAAACACCGGGGAGCTGTTTTTT	CASSLDKNTGELFF
TRBV18	.	.	TRBJ1-4	TGTGCCAGCTCACCGTCGGGACCCAATGAAAAACTGTTTTTT	CASSPSGPNEKLFF
TRBV28	.	TRBD2	TRBJ2-4	TGTGCCAGCAGTCCCCTAGCGGGAGTGCAAAACATTCAGTACTTC	CASSPLAGVQNIQYF
TRBV7-6	many	.	TRBJ1-1	TGTGCCAGCAGCCGAGACAGGAACACTGAAGCTTTCTTT	CASSRDRNTEAFF
TRBV4-2	many	TRBD2	TRBJ2-3	TGTGCCAGCAGCCAAGATCCCCAGGCGGGAGTAACAGATACGCAGTATTTT	CASSQDPQAGVTDTQYF
TRBV2	.	.	TRBJ1-1	TGTGCCAGCAATAACAGGCCACCGACTGAAGCTTTCTTT	CASNNRPPTEAFF
TRBV28	few	.	TRBJ2-3	TGTGCCAGCAGTTCCCCAGGGCAGGTGGATACGCAGTATTTT	CASSSPGQVDTQYF
TRBV7-9	.	TRBD1	TRBJ2-6	TGTGCCAGCAGCCTTGGGACAGGGATCCCTGGGGCCAACGTCCTGACTTTC	CASSLGTGIPGANVLTF
TRBV5-6	.	.	TRBJ2-6	TGTGCCAGCAGCCGCGGGGCGGCTGGGGCCAACGTCCTGACTTTC	CASSRGAAGANVLTF
TRBV6-6	.	.	TRBJ1-3	TGTGCCAGCAGAAGAGGGGACACCATCTCTGGAAACACCATATATTTT	CASRRGDTISGNTIYF
TRBV12-3/TRBV12-4	.	.	TRBJ1-3	TGTGCCAGCAGACCCCTGTCTGGAAACACCATATATTTT	CASRPLSGNTIYF
TRBV9	.	.	TRBJ1-5	TGTGCCAGCAGCGTAGGCAGTCTTTTCAATCAGCCCCAGCATTTT	CASSVGSLFNQPQHF
TRBV29-1	few	.	TRBJ2-2	TGCAGCGTTGCCGAGGTCCCGAACACCGGGGAGCTGTTTTTT	CSVAEVPNTGELFF
TRBV4-1	few	TRBD2	TRBJ2-3	TGCGCCAGCAGCCCGTCTAGCGGCTTACCCTCAGATACGCAGTATTTT	CASSPSSGLPSDTQYF
TRBV20-1	.	TRBD2	TRBJ2-7	TGCAGTGCTGCCCCCCTAGCGGGAGTTTCCTACGAGCAGTACTTC	CSAAPLAGVSYEQYF
TRBV7-9	few	TRBD2	TRBJ2-5	TGTGCCAGCAGTCTACCGGGACTAGCGGGACAAGAGACCCAGTACTTC	CASSLPGLAGQETQYF
TRBV20-1	few	TRBD1	TRBJ1-4	TGCAGTGCTGCATACAGGGGGGAAAAACTGTTTTTT	CSAAYRGEKLFF
TRBV7-8	few	.	TRBJ2-3	TGTGCCAGCAGCTTAGGCCAGATCACAGATACGCAGTATTTT	CASSLGQITDTQYF
TRBV2	few	.	TRBJ2-1	TGTGCCAGCAGGGCAGATGCCAGCCCTTACAATGAGCAGTTCTTC	CASRADASPYNEQFF
TRBV4-1	.	.	TRBJ2-5	TGCGCCAGCAGCCAAGGAACGGGGGCCACCAAAGAGACCCAGTACTTC	CASSQGTGATKETQYF
TRBV7-7	.	TRBD2	TRBJ2-3	TGTGCTAGCAGCCTAGCGGGGGGCGCCGAGGATACGCAGTATTTT	CASSLAGGAEDTQYF
TRBV19	few	.	TRBJ2-1	TGTGCCAGTAGTTCATTAAACAATGAGCAGTTCTTC	CASSSLNNEQFF
TRBV28	.	.	TRBJ1-1	TGTGCCAGCGGGTCGTGGGGGCTGAACACTGAAGCTTTCTTT	CASGSWGLNTEAFF
TRBV3-1	few	.	TRBJ1-1	TGTGCCAGCAGCCAGCTGAAGACTGAAGCTTTCTTT	CASSQLKTEAFF
TRBV5-1	few	TRBD2	TRBJ2-7	TGCGCCAGCAGAGAGGTCCGGGACTATTTTCGCGAGCAGTACTTC	CASREVRDYFREQYF
TRBV20-1	.	TRBD1	TRBJ1-5	TGCAGTGCTCTGACAGGGACGACAGCCCTACATCGGCCCCAGCATTTT	CSALTGTTALHRPQHF
TRBV4-3	.	.	TRBJ1-6	TGCGCCAGCAGCCAACGGGACGTCCTTTCTCCCCTCCACTTT	CASSQRDVLSPLHF
TRBV28	once	.	TRBJ2-7	TGTGCCAGCAGTTTGGACAGAACCTACGAGCAGTACTTC	CASSLDRTYEQYF
TRBV7-9	few	.	TRBJ1-1	TGTGCCAGCAGCTTAAGTTGGGGAACTGAAGCTTTCTTT	CASSLSWGTEAFF
TRBV7-9	once	.	TRBJ2-2	TGTGCCAGCAGCTACCTCACCGGGGAGCTGTTTTTT	CASSYLTGELFF
TRBV3-1	many	.	TRBJ2-7	TGTGCCAGCAGCCAGTACAGCTACGAGCAGTACTTC	CASSQYSYEQYF